Listed below are T cell receptor beta chains from one sample, sequenced in a study of OX40 agonist ivuxolimab in advanced cancers. Libraries were prepared by immunoSEQ multiplex PCR; TCRdb keeps only in-frame clonotypes and omits some of them. The profile shows some 63,000 clones, 70% to 90% of them singletons. Material: CD4+ or CD8+ T cells sorted from blood, obtained in a trial of the OX40 agonist ivuxolimab. All receptors come from an adult with an advanced solid tumor such as melanoma, head and neck, liver or kidney cancer. Both conserved end residues are part of each CDR3. Fields, in order: V gene, D gene, J gene, CDR3 length, clone size, CDR3 DNA, CDR3 protein. A D gene is named only where the DNA matches it firmly. Expanded clones get a size class; other rows say once, few or many, or leave the size out.

TRBV9	.	TRBJ1-4	15	.	TGTGCCAGCAGCGACTCCCCGGGGCCTAATGAAAAACTGTTTTTT	CASSDSPGPNEKLFF
TRBV27	.	TRBJ1-1	11	.	TGTGCCAGCAGTTGGGACCTTGAAGCTTTCTTT	CASSWDLEAFF
TRBV27	.	TRBJ2-1	14	many	TGTGCCAGCAGACCGCTAGTGTACTACAATGAGCAGTTCTTC	CASRPLVYYNEQFF
TRBV7-2	TRBD2	TRBJ2-1	19	.	TGTGCCAGCAGCTCTTTCCGTCCGGGACTAGCGGGAGTAGTCAATGAGCAGTTCTTC	CASSSFRPGLAGVVNEQFF
TRBV5-6	TRBD1	TRBJ2-2	16	.	TGTGCCAGCAGCTTGGGGCAGGGGGCGAACACCGGGGAGCTGTTTTTT	CASSLGQGANTGELFF
TRBV6-6	TRBD1	TRBJ1-6	14	.	TGTGCCAGCAGTTGGGACAGTTATAATTCACCCCTCCACTTT	CASSWDSYNSPLHF
TRBV6-5	TRBD1	TRBJ2-7	14	.	TGTGCCAGCAGTCTCAGGGGGACGGTCGAGGAGCAGTACTTC	CASSLRGTVEEQYF
TRBV6-5	.	TRBJ2-7	14	.	TGTGCCAGCAGTTACGTGGACAGCTCCTACGAGCAGTACTTC	CASSYVDSSYEQYF
TRBV5-6	.	TRBJ1-2	14	once	TGTGCCAGCAGCTTGCCGCAGGGAAACTATGGCTACACCTTC	CASSLPQGNYGYTF
TRBV7-9	.	TRBJ2-5	15	.	TGTGCCAGCAGCTCACGCCCGGGGGACCAAGAGACCCAGTACTTC	CASSSRPGDQETQYF
TRBV11-2	TRBD2	TRBJ2-5	18	.	TGTGCCAGCAGCTTGGGAGCCATACTAGCGTCTCCGTCAGAGACCCAGTACTTC	CASSLGAILASPSETQYF
TRBV15	.	TRBJ2-2	15	once	TGTGCCACCAGCAGTCGGTGGGGTGGCACCGGGGAGCTGTTTTTT	CATSSRWGGTGELFF
TRBV5-1	TRBD2	TRBJ2-1	15	.	TGCGCCAGCAGCTTGGCCGCTAGCGGTTACAATGAGCAGTTCTTC	CASSLAASGYNEQFF